This TCR beta chain came from a study of blood T cell repertoires in COVID-19. Here immunoSEQ multiplex PCR was the method, and the copy in TCRdb shows in-frame clones only, minus some. The sample holds around 100,000 clones; roughly 79% are singletons and the top ten take 4% to 5.5%. This CDR3 comprises 13 residues. The germline V gene has CDR1 SGHAT and CDR2 FQNNGV. V lost 5 bases to trimming and J lost 2 bases; unmatched junction nucleotides: 3. The chain employs TRBV11-2 and TRBJ2-7; 7 bases align to TRBD1. Sequenced: peripheral blood. The TCR originated in a man older than 75 with COVID-19, enrolled during active disease. The CDR3 nucleotides read TGTGCCAGCAGCGCACAGGGGACCTACGAGCAGTACTTC. Amino acids: CASSAQGTYEQYF.